The 6 T cell receptor beta chains reported below all come from one sample, sequenced in a study of T cells in Graves' hyperthyroidism and ophthalmopathy (dated by TCRdb to about 2019). The library was obtained by multiplex PCR. The sequencer listed for this sample is Illumina HiSeq 2000. The TCR beta CDR3 regions were amplified from RNA transcripts. The TCR CDR3 was subjected to a first round of RT-PCR using the HTBI primer set and the Qiagen OneStep RT-PCR kit. Starting from the raw public reads, TCRdb applied fastp trimming at Q25, assembled clones with MiXCR and retained in-frame beta chains. Here each entry gathers all rows of one CDR3 protein and keeps the most common genes and DNA. Here the sample has hundreds of thousands of distinct CDR3 sequences; approximately 40% occur a single time. The ten top clones hold 8% to 9% of the sample. Sequenced input: blood. These receptors were collected from a young man with Graves' hyperthyroidism.

The CDR3 here is CASSYGSSSETQYF. The DNA of the CDR3 is TGTGCCAGCAGTTACGGGAGTAGTTCCGAGACCCAGTACTTC. The chain couples TRBV7-6 to TRBJ2-5; tentatively, D is TRBD2 (6 bases). This CDR3 is built from 14 residues. The ends were cut back, 6 bases at V and 5 bases at J, with 16 bases in the middle. From germline, CDR1 is SGHVS and CDR2 FNYEAQ.

This clonotype came up a few times. V and J are TRBV14 and TRBJ1-2, with 7 bases identical to TRBD1. In germline, CDR1 is SGHDN, CDR2 FVKESK. V shed 3 bases, J shed 4 bases, and the junction held 8 bases outside the gene matches. This CDR3 comprises 15 residues. The CDR3 bases are TGTGCCAGCAGCCAGTCCCAGGGGGGATTCTATGGCTACACCTTC. Translation gives CASSQSQGGFYGYTF.

In this sample, this clonotype turned up many times. As DNA, the CDR3 is TGTGCCAGCAGCCAAGTTCGGGGGTTACAAAGCCCTGAAGCTTTCTTT. It encodes CASSQVRGLQSPEAFF. The chain links TRBV7-9 to TRBJ1-1, with D possibly being TRBD1 (5 bases). The V end was cut by 5 bases, the J end by 6 bases, with 22 bases between. Per the germline V gene, CDR1 is SEHNR and CDR2 is FQNEAQ (reference sequence). There are 16 residues in the CDR3.

This rearrangement joins TRBV20-1 to TRBJ2-7; no reliable D call. This CDR3 comprises 13 residues. V gave up 3 bases and J gave up 0 bases, with 9 bases separating them. The germline gives CDR1 DFQATT, CDR2 SNEGSKA (reference sequence). The DNA of the CDR3 is TGCAGTGCTAGTTCCGGGTACTCCTACGAGCAGTACTTC. Amino acids: CSASSGYSYEQYF.

Many counts were recorded for this clonotype. This chain links TRBV10-3 with TRBJ1-4; D unclear. The germline CDR1 and CDR2 sequences are ENHRY and SYGVKD. This CDR3 is 13 amino acids long. V shed 0 bases and J shed 7 bases, with 6 bases lying between them. CDR3 protein: CAISESPAEKLFF. The DNA of the CDR3 is TGTGCCATCAGTGAGTCTCCGGCTGAAAAACTGTTTTTT.

This clonotype was seen only once. V and J are TRBV24-1 and TRBJ2-5; the D call may be TRBD1 or TRBD2 (7 bases each). CDR3 length: 16 amino acids. Trimming took 4 bases from V and 4 from J, leaving 18 bases between them. Germline V CDR1 and CDR2: KGHDR, SFDVKD. CDR3 bases: TGTGCCACCAGTGACGCGGGGGAGGGGGCAGGAGAGACCCAGTACTTC. Encoded protein: CATSDAGEGAGETQYF.